These 18 T cell receptor beta chains were all obtained from the same sample, sequenced in a study of a mutant IDH1 vaccine in newly diagnosed glioma (dated by TCRdb to about 2021). Libraries were made using the immunoSEQ multiplex PCR assay. TCRdb re-hosts the immuneACCESS table, in-frame sequences only. Its copies lack some clones; in the studies checked, an unresolved V gene accounts for under half of them, and the cause for the rest is not known. The sample table shows some 61,000 clones, and 80% to 90% are seen once. Of the sample, 2.9% falls within the top ten clones. The sample's time point label is to be understood as: baseline, week 1 (first vaccination visit). Interpreted using the paper, the treatment or condition label stands for: pre-vaccination baseline after standard-of-care therapy. This material consisted of PBMCs, taken from a glioma patient treated with radiotherapy, temozolomide or both. These receptors were taken from a man aged 30 to 39 with glioma.

The chain uses TRBV5-1 and TRBJ1-4; 7 positions agree with TRBD1. V shed 2 bases, J shed 0 bases, and the junction held 4 bases outside the gene matches. Germline values: CDR1 SGHRS, CDR2 YFSETQ. This CDR3 is 16 amino acids long. The chain's CDR3 is CASSLGQAATNEKLFF. In DNA, the CDR3 is TGCGCCAGCAGCTTAGGACAGGCTGCAACTAATGAAAAACTGTTTTTT. The variable domain in full, completed from reference TRBV5-1 and TRBJ1-4, reads KAGVTQTPRYLIKTRGQQVTLSCSPISGHRSVSWYQQTPGQGLQFLFEYFSETQRNKGNFPGRFSGRQFSNSRSEMNVSTLELGDSALYLCASSLGQAATNEKLFFGSGTQLSVL.

This rearrangement joins TRBV28 to TRBJ2-7; TRBD1 agrees at 9 bases. Germline CDR1 is MDHEN and CDR2 is SYDVKM. The ends lost 2 bases at V and 1 base at J; junction bases unmatched: 3. The CDR3 length is 15 residues. CDR3: CASSLPGQGSYEQYF. Here the CDR3 DNA reads TGTGCCAGCAGTTTACCGGGACAGGGTTCCTACGAGCAGTACTTC.

The J gene is TRBJ2-2, the V gene TRBV27; TRBD1 is a possible D gene (6 bases). V gave up 5 bases and J gave up 2 bases, with 9 bases separating them. Looked up from germline, CDR1 is MNHEY and CDR2 is SMNVEV (reference sequence). This CDR3 is 14 amino acids long. CDR3 in amino acids: CASSRDTNTGELFF. The CDR3 bases are TGTGCCAGCAGTCGGGACACTAACACCGGGGAGCTGTTTTTT.

The chain uses TRBV10-3 and TRBJ1-2; 7 nucleotides match TRBD1. The CDR3 length is 12 residues. Looked up from germline, CDR1 is ENHRY and CDR2 is SYGVKD. Trimming at V came to 11 bases and at J to 6 bases, leaving 9 bases not matched to a gene. The CDR3: CALGDSSNGYTF. In nucleotides, the CDR3 is TGTGCCCTGGGGGACAGTTCGAATGGCTACACCTTC.

The gene calls are TRBV6-6 and TRBJ2-5, with TRBD1 as a possible D gene (6 bases). CDR3 length equals 14 residues. Germline V CDR1 and CDR2: MNHNY, SVGAGI (reference sequence). V lost 6 bases and J lost 6, with 17 bases in between. CDR3 sequence: CASRQGPPHKTQYF. CDR3 DNA sequence: TGTGCCAGCAGACAGGGACCCCCGCATAAGACCCAGTACTTC.

The V and J genes are TRBV21-1 and TRBJ1-1; the table's TRBD1 call for D was not verified on the DNA. TRBV21-1 is a pseudogene segment. This CDR3 region has 15 residues. The CDR3 bases are TGTGCCAGCAGCAATCGGACAGGGAAGAACACTGAAGCTTTCTTT. This codes for CASSNRTGKNTEAFF.

The genes are TRBV6-9 and TRBJ1-6, with unresolved D. Per the germline V gene, CDR1 is MNHGY and CDR2 is SVAAGI. The length of the CDR3 is 17 residues. Trimming stripped 1 base from V and 0 bases from J, with 10 bases between. CDR3 nucleotides: TGTGCCAGCAGTTATTTCGGCACCAGCTCCTATAATTCACCCCTCCACTTT. It codes for CASSYFGTSSYNSPLHF.

The chain couples TRBV7-9 to TRBJ1-2; 7 bases line up with TRBD1. Germline values: CDR1 SEHNR, CDR2 FQNEAQ (reference sequence). J was trimmed by 5 bases and V by 7 bases; bases with no gene match: 13. The CDR3 sequence is 15 residues long. The DNA of the CDR3 is TGTGCCAGCACCACGACAGGGTTTCAAGATTATGGCTACACCTTC. Translated, it gives CASTTTGFQDYGYTF.

In its sample, this clone was seen once. The chain combines TRBV11-3 with TRBJ2-2; TRBD1 matches 9 bases. CDR1 and CDR2 (germline): SGHNT, YENEEA. V gave up 5 bases and J gave up 4 bases; unmatched junction bases: 5. The CDR3 contains 15 residues. The CDR3 bases are TGTGCCAGCAGCCAGGGACAGGGTACCACCGGGGAGCTGTTTTTT. This encodes CASSQGQGTTGELFF.

The chain employs TRBV6-6 and TRBJ2-7, with unresolved D. Germline CDR1 reads MNHNY; CDR2 reads SVGAGI (reference sequence). The CDR3 has 11 residues. The germline V and J ends were trimmed by 2 bases and 7 bases, with 6 bases remaining between them. The DNA of the CDR3 is TGTGCCAGCAGTTACGGCGGAGAGCAGTACTTC. Its translation: CASSYGGEQYF.

This chain links TRBV28 with TRBJ1-4; TRBD1 is a possible D gene (5 bases). The CDR3 extends over 12 amino acids. Between the trimmed V and J ends, which lost 6 bases and 5 bases, there was a span of 7 bases. CDR1 is MDHEN and CDR2 is SYDVKM in the germline V gene. The CDR3: CASSWDNEKLFF. Written as DNA, the CDR3 is TGTGCCAGCAGCTGGGACAATGAAAAACTGTTTTTT. Looking up the rest from reference TRBV28 and TRBJ1-4 gives the full variable domain: DVKVTQSSRYLVKRTGEKVFLECVQDMDHENMFWYRQDPGLGLRLIYFSYDVKMKEKGDIPEGYSVSREKKERFSLILESASTNQTSMYLCASSWDNEKLFFGSGTQLSVL.

The chain joins TRBV5-1 to TRBJ2-7, with D possibly TRBD2 on 6 matching bases. Trimming shortened V by 1 base and J by 5 bases, and 13 bases separated the two germline ends. Germline CDR1 SGHRS, CDR2 YFSETQ. The CDR3 runs to 14 residues. The CDR3 DNA sequence: TGCGCCAGCAGCTTGAGGCCAGGGAGGCACGAGCAGTACTTC. Residues: CASSLRPGRHEQYF.

This clone appeared a single time. V is TRBV7-9 and J is TRBJ2-7, with TRBD1 matching over 7 bases. Germline trimming cut 1 base from V and 4 bases from J; bases unmatched to any gene: 4. Germline loops: CDR1 SEHNR, CDR2 FQNEAQ (reference sequence). CDR3 length equals 14 residues. The CDR3 region is CASSLEGDRYEQYF. The CDR3 DNA follows: TGTGCCAGCAGCTTAGAGGGGGACAGATACGAGCAGTACTTC.

The chain links TRBV2 to TRBJ2-1, with D maybe TRBD1 (6 bases). The CDR3 runs 12 residues. Trimming removed 4 bases from V and 8 bases from J, with 9 bases in between. Germline V gives CDR1 SNHLY, CDR2 FYNNEI. The CDR3 loop is CASSGTVDEQFF. In DNA form, the CDR3 reads TGTGCCAGCAGTGGGACAGTTGATGAGCAGTTCTTC. The full variable domain, in which reference TRBV2 and TRBJ2-1 provide the parts outside the CDR3, is EPEVTQTPSHQVTQMGQEVILRCVPISNHLYFYWYRQILGQKVEFLVSFYNNEISEKSEIFDDQFSVERPDGSNFTLKIRSTKLEDSAMYFCASSGTVDEQFFGPGTRLTVL.

V gene TRBV2 combines with J gene TRBJ2-1; TRBD1 or TRBD2 may be the D gene (5 bases each). The CDR3 runs 16 residues. With 5 bases removed from V and 0 bases from J, the gap between germline ends came to 14 bases. Germline V gene lookup returns CDR1 SNHLY and CDR2 FYNNEI. CDR3 sequence reads: CASSYRGPSSYNEQFF. The CDR3, as DNA: TGTGCCAGCAGTTACCGGGGCCCGAGCTCCTACAATGAGCAGTTCTTC.

The chain recombines TRBV14 with TRBJ2-2; weak D call: TRBD1 (6 bases). The CDR3 has 15 residues. Germline V gene lookup returns CDR1 SGHDN and CDR2 FVKESK. The ends were cut back, 1 base at V and 3 bases at J, with 9 bases in the middle. The CDR3 DNA is TGTGCCAGCAGCCAAGTCAGGGGTGACACCGGGGAGCTGTTTTTT. It encodes CASSQVRGDTGELFF.

The rearrangement links TRBV6-1 to TRBJ1-1; 8 bases map to TRBD1. The CDR3 is 15 amino acids. Trimming at V came to 7 bases and at J to 2 bases, leaving 9 bases not matched to a gene. The germline V gene encodes CDR1 MNHNS and CDR2 SASEGT. The CDR3 nucleotides are TGTGCCAGCATGCCAGGGGGCTGGGTAAACACTGAAGCTTTCTTT. Translated, it gives CASMPGGWVNTEAFF.

This rearrangement joins TRBV28 to TRBJ2-1; TRBD2 aligns across 8 bases. There are 16 residues in the CDR3. Losses at the gene ends were 5 bases for V and 5 bases for J; bases not matched to a gene: 11. Germline V CDR1 and CDR2: MDHEN, SYDVKM. CDR3 DNA: TGTGCCAGCAGTATGCCTGTAGCGGGGAGACACAATGAGCAGTTCTTC. This translates into CASSMPVAGRHNEQFF.